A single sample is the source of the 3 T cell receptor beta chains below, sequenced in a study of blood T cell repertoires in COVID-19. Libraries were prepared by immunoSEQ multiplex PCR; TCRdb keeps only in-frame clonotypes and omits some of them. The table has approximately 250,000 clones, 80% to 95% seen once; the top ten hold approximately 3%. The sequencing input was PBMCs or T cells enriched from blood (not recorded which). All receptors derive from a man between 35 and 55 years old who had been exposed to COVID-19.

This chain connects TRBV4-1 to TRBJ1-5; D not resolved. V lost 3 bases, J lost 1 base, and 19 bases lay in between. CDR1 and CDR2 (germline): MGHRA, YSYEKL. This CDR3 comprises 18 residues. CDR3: CASSHLGLHESSNQPQHF. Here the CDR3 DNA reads TGCGCCAGCAGCCACTTGGGCCTCCATGAATCCAGCAATCAGCCCCAGCATTTT.

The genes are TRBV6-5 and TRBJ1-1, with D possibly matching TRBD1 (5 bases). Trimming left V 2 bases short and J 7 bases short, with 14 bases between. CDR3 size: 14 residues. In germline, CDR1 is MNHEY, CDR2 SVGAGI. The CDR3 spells CASSYQGISDEAFF. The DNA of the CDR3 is TGTGCCAGCAGTTACCAGGGAATTTCAGATGAAGCTTTCTTT.

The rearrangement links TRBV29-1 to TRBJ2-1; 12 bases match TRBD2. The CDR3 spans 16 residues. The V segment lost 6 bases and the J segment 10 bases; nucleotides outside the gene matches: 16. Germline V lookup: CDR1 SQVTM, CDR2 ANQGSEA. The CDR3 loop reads CSVLFPSGRARYEQFF. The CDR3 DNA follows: TGCAGCGTCCTATTCCCTAGCGGGAGGGCCCGCTACGAGCAGTTCTTC.